The entry below gives a single T cell receptor beta chain sequence along with its context. The data derive from a study of blood T cell repertoires in COVID-19. Clones were read by immunoSEQ multiplex PCR, and TCRdb kept only the in-frame ones, dropping some. The sample includes roughly 270,000 clones, 80% to 85% seen only once; the top ten take about 5%. Per germline, CDR1 GTSNPN and CDR2 SVGIG (reference sequence). Losses at the gene ends were 3 bases for V and 7 bases for J; bases not matched to a gene: 2. This CDR3 contains 14 residues. The receptor's source is a man aged 40-49 years who had been exposed to COVID-19. The chain combines TRBV30 with TRBJ2-1; the match to TRBD2 covers 14 bases. The sequencing input was PBMCs or T cells enriched from blood (not recorded which). The CDR3 here is CAWSRTSGRNEQFF. DNA of the CDR3: TGTGCCTGGAGCAGGACTAGCGGGAGGAATGAGCAGTTCTTC.